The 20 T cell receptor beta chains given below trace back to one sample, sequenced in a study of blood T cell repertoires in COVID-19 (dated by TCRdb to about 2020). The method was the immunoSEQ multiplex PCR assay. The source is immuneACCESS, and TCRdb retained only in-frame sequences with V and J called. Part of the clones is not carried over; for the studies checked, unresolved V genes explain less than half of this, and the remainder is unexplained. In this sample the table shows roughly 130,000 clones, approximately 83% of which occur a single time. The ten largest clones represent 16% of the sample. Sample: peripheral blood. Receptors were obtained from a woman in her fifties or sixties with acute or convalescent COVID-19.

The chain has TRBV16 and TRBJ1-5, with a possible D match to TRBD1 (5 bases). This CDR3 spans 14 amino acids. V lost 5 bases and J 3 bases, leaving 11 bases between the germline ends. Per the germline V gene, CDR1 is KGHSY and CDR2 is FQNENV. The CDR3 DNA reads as TGTGCCAGCAGCTATGACAGTTACAATCAGCCCCAGCATTTT. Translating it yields CASSYDSYNQPQHF.

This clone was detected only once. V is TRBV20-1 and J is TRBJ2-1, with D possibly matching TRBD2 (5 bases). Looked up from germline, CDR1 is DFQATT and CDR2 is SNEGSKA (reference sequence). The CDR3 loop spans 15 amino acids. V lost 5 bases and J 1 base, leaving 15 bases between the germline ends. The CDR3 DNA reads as TGCAGTGCTCGTGAAGGACTCCAATCCTACAATGAGCAGTTCTTC. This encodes CSAREGLQSYNEQFF.

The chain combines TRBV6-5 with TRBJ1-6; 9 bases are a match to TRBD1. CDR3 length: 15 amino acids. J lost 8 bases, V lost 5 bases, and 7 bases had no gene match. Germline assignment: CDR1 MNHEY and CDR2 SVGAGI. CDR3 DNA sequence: TGTGCCAGCAGTAGGTCCCGGGACAGGGATTCACCCCTCCACTTT. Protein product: CASSRSRDRDSPLHF.

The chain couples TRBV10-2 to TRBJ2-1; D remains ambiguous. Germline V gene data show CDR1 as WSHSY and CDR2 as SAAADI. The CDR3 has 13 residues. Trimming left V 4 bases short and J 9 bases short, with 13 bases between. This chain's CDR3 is CASSGVGLAEQFF. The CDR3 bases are TGCGCCAGCAGTGGTGTGGGCCTGGCTGAGCAGTTCTTC.

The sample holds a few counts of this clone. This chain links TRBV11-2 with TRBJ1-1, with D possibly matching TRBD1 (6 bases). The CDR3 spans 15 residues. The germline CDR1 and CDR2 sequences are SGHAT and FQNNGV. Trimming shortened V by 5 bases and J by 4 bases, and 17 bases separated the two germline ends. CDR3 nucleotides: TGTGCCAGCAGCCCACAGGGCTCTGGGGCCACTGAAGCTTTCTTT. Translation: CASSPQGSGATEAFF.

In DNA form, the CDR3 reads TGTGCCAGCTCGGGACAGACAACAGGTGGCTACACCTTC. Translating gives CASSGQTTGGYTF. The chain recombines TRBV18 with TRBJ1-2; 7 nucleotides line up with TRBD1. Unmatched junction bases numbered 8, after V lost 6 bases and J lost 7 bases. The CDR3 length is 13 residues. CDR1 KGHSH and CDR2 LQKENI come from the germline V gene.

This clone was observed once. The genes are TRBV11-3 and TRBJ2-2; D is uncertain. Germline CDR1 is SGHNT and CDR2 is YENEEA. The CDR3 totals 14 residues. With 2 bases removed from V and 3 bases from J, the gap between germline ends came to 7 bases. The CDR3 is CASSLRGDTGELFF. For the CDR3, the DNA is TGTGCCAGCAGCTTAAGAGGTGACACCGGGGAGCTGTTTTTT.

The CDR3 loop reads CASSLLGQGQGSYNEQFF. The CDR3 DNA follows: TGTGCCAGCAGCTTGTTGGGACAGGGACAGGGTTCCTACAATGAGCAGTTCTTC. The rearrangement joins TRBV5-5 to TRBJ2-1, with 9 bases fitting TRBD1. Trimming took 1 base from V and 1 from J; bases not matched to a gene: 9. Germline V gene sequence: CDR1 SGHKS, CDR2 YYEKEE (reference sequence). The CDR3 loop spans 18 amino acids. Full variable domain (missing parts from reference TRBV5-5 and TRBJ2-1): DAGVTQSPTHLIKTRGQQVTLRCSPISGHKSVSWYQQVLGQGPQFIFQYYEKEERGRGNFPDRFSARQFPNYSSELNVNALLLGDSALYLCASSLLGQGQGSYNEQFFGPGTRLTVL.

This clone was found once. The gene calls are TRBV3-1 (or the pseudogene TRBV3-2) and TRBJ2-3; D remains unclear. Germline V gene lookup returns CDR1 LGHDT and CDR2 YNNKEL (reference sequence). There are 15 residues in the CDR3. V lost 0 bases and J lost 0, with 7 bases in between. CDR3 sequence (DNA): TGTGCCAGCAGCCAAGACTTTCCTAGCACAGATACGCAGTATTTT. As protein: CASSQDFPSTDTQYF.

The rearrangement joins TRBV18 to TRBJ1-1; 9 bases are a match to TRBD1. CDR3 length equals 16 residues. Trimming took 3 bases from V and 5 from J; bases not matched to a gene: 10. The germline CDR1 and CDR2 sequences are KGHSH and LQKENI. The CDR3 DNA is TGTGCCAGCTCACCTGGGACAGGGACTCTGGGGACTGAAGCTTTCTTT. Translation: CASSPGTGTLGTEAFF.

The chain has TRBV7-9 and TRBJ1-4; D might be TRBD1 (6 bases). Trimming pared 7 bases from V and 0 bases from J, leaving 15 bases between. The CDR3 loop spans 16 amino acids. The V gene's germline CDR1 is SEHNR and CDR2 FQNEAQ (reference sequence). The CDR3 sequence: CASTPVQGSTNEKLFF. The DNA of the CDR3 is TGTGCCAGCACCCCAGTCCAGGGGTCAACTAATGAAAAACTGTTTTTT.

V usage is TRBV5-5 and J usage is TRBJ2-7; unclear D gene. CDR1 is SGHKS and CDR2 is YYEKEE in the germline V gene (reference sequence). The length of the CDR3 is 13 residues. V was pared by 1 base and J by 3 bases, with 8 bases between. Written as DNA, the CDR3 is TGTGCCAGCAGCTTGCGCGAATACTACGAGCAGTACTTC. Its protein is CASSLREYYEQYF.

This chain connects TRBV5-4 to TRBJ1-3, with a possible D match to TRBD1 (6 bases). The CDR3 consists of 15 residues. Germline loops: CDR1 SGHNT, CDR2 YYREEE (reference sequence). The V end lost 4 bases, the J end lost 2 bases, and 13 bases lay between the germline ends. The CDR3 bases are TGTGCCAGCAGCCACCAGGGGACGGCTGGAAACACCATATATTTT. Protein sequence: CASSHQGTAGNTIYF.

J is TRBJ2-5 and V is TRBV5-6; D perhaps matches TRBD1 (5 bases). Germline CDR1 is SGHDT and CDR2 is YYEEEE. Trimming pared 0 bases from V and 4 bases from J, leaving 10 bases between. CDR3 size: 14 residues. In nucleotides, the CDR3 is TGTGCCAGCAGCTTGGCAGGGTCAGGAGAGACCCAGTACTTC. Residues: CASSLAGSGETQYF.

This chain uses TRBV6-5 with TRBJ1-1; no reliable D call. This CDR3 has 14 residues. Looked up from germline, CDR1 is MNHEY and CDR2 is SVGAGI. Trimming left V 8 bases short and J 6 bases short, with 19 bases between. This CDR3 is CASGLPVSVSEAFF. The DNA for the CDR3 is TGTGCCAGCGGACTGCCAGTGTCGGTCTCTGAAGCTTTCTTT.

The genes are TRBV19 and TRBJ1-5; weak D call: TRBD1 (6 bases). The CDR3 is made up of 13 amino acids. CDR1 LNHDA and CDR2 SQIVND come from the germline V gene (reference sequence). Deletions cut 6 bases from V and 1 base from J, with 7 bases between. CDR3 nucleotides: TGTGCCAGTAGGGGACAAAGCAATCAGCCCCAGCATTTT. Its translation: CASRGQSNQPQHF.

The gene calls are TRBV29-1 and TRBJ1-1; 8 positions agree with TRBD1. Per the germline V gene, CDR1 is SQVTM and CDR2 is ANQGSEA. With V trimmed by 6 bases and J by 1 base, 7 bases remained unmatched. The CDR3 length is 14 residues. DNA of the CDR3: TGCAGCGTGACGAGGACAGGGACGAACACTGAAGCTTTCTTT. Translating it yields CSVTRTGTNTEAFF.

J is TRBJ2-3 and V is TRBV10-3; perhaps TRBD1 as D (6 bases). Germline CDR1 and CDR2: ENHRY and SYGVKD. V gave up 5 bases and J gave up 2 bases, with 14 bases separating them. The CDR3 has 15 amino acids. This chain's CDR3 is CAISTTGSATDTQYF. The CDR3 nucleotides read TGTGCCATCAGTACGACAGGCAGTGCCACAGATACGCAGTATTTT.

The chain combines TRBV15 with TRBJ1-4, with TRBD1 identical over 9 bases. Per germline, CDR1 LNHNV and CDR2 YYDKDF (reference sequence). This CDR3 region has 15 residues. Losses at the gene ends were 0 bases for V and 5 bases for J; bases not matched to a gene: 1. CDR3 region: CATSRDGQGNEKLFF. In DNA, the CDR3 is TGTGCCACCAGCAGAGACGGACAGGGGAATGAAAAACTGTTTTTT.

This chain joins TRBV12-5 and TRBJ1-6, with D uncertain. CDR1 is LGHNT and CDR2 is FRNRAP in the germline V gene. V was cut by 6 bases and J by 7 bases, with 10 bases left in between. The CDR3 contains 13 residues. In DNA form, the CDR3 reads TGTGCTAGTGGACCCGAGATCAATTCACCCCTCCACTTT. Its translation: CASGPEINSPLHF.